The present T cell receptor beta chain was sequenced within a study of beta chain features in type 1 diabetes (dated by TCRdb to between 2018 and 2020). About the study as a whole: Mean age, gender distribution, total cell number and subset yield did not differ between patients and healthy donors. Across all samples, 107,917,701 sorted cells were examined, and cell number per subset correlated strongly with RNA yield. In the study, TCRB repertoires of sorted circulating CD4+ T cell subsets from recently diagnosed type 1 diabetes patients were compared with those of matched healthy donors. Whereas all 30 or so donors provided naive and central memory subsets, regulatory and stem cell-like memory subsets were isolated from just 8 patients and roughly 8 healthy donors. Paper-wide results and their limitations: The naive, central memory and regulatory TCRB repertoires appeared to resemble one another more closely among patients than among healthy donors. Because cDNA was sequenced instead of genomic DNA, activated cells with high expression could be over-represented, although the groups did not differ in activation or CD3 levels. At VDJ recombination sites, patients with type 1 diabetes made fewer insertions and deleted more nucleotides, a pattern implying thymic rearrangement abnormalities. PCR might favor shorter templates, but patient and control samples were amplified and corrected together, so any skew would affect both groups equally. Only small numbers of individuals were included in the HLA sub-analyses, which left unresolved whether HLA type had any influence on TCRB rearrangement. A moderate but significant shortening of TCRB CDR3 length was observed in type 1 diabetes patients in all four CD4+ subsets.

A single peripheral blood draw of about 116 mL on average was collected from each donor into heparinised tubes. Naive, central memory, regulatory and stem cell-like memory CD4+ T cells were sorted on a BD FACSAria II using a panel including CD45RO, CCR7, CD25, CD127, CD95 and CD27. Every sorted population had a purity above 98%. PBMCs were isolated right away by Lymphoprep density gradient centrifugation and were stained directly, without culture. So that batch effects would be minimized, each experiment stained and sorted samples in pairs, pairing one healthy donor with one patient. A few counts support this clone. The specificity of this receptor is unknown. No much larger clone is present one base from it, and per-base qualities are unavailable. The germline V gene supplies CDR1 SGDLS and CDR2 YYNGEE. The CDR3 starts with the cysteine, ends with the phenylalanine, and has 14 residues. The DNA shown is the 42-base CDR3, in frame from base 1. V loses 2 bases of germline sequence and J loses 4 bases, and the interval between the two ends is 12 bases.

The High Capacity cDNA Reverse Transcription Kit was used to reverse transcribe all of the isolated RNA, meaning that expressed TCRB transcripts were what got sequenced. Deep immunoSEQ sequencing was applied to naive, central memory and regulatory T cell samples, giving an average of roughly 3.5 million total reads per sample. After sorted cells were lysed in RLT buffer, RNA was extracted with DNase-treated RNeasy Micro or Mini kits, with the choice depending on cell number. Each cell subset was processed separately to prevent cross-contamination, with patient and healthy donor samples processed together. The immunoSEQ multiplex PCR was used to amplify TCRB sequences from cDNA, generating 87-bp fragments that spanned the CDR3 region. Sequencing of the amplicons was done on the Illumina HiSeq platform. Under the source paper's analysis protocol: PCR bias was corrected computationally using synthetic template baselines, and reads within Hamming distance 2 were collapsed, with unmergeable singletons discarded. Reads were aligned against IMGT so that V, D and J genes, CDR3 length and insertions or deletions at six rearrangement sites could be assigned. Clonotype counts were normalized to sorted cell number within each subset before computing true diversity and Gini coefficients with the tcR R package. The overlap coefficient, calculated on TCRB nucleotide sequences, was used to measure repertoire sharing. Out-of-frame TCRB sequences from naive cells were analyzed as a proxy for the pre-selection repertoire. TCRdb took over this immuneACCESS table, retaining in-frame rearrangements with V and J assigned. Such tables are incomplete; in checked studies, under half of the missing clones stem from an unresolved V gene, and the remainder is unexplained. V and J calls and clone size come straight from that table; D and trimming were deduced from the DNA. This sample is represented by 810,000 or so clones; roughly 15% of them were singletons. The top ten clones comprise 0.023% of the sample.

The chain employs TRBV9 and TRBJ1-1; confidence is insufficient to name the D gene. The receptor was derived from a young woman in good health. Sequenced material: naive CD4+ T cells from blood. The cell subset or site label of this sample denotes: true naive CD4+ T cells. CDR3 protein: CASSVEGRSTEAFF. The DNA sequence is TGTGCCAGCAGCGTCGAAGGGAGAAGCACTGAAGCTTTCTTT.